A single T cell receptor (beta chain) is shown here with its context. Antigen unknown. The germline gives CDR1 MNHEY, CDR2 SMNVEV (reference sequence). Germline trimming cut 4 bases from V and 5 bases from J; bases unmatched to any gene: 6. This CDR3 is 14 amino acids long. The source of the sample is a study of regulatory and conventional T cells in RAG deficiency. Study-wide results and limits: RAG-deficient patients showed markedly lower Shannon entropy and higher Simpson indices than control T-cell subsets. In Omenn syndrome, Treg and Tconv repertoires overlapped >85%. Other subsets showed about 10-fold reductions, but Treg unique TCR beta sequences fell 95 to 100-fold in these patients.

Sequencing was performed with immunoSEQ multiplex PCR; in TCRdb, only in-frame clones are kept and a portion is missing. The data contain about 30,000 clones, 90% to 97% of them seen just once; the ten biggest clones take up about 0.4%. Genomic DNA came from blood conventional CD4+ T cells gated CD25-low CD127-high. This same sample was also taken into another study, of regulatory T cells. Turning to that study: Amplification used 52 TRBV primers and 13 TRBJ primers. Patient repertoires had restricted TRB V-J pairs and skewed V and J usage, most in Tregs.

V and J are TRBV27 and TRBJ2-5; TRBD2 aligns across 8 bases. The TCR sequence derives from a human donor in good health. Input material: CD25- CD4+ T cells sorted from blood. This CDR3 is CASSSFSGGETQYF. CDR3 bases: TGTGCCAGCAGTTCTTTTTCGGGAGGGGAGACCCAGTACTTC.